The 11 T cell receptor beta chains listed next were all sequenced from one sample in a study of tumor and adjacent non-tumor tissue in lung cancer. A modified ARM-PCR protocol with three rounds of nested PCR amplified TCRbeta. TCRdb fed the multiplex PCR reads into MiXCR, producing one record per CDR3 protein. The sample holds about 200,000 distinct CDR3 sequences, less than 80% seen once. This sample's RNA came from whole unsorted tissue. The specimen sequenced was lung tumor tissue. All receptors come from a man between 60 and 75 years old with non-small cell lung cancer.

Of note for this clonotype: The junction and the germline gene differ at one end; a read error may be behind it. The chain's CDR3 is CVSSPDRDEQYF. CDR3 DNA: TGTGTCAGCAGCCCGGACAGGGACGAGCAGTACTTC. V and J are TRBV4-2 and TRBJ2-7, with 8 bases aligning to TRBD1. Per germline, CDR1 LGHNA and CDR2 YNFKEQ. CDR3 length equals 12 residues.

The chain combines TRBV11-3 with TRBJ2-7, with D maybe TRBD1 (5 bases). With 4 bases removed from V and 0 bases from J, the gap between germline ends came to 13 bases. The CDR3 consists of 15 residues. Germline V gene lookup returns CDR1 SGHNT and CDR2 YENEEA. The CDR3: CASSYKTGPSYEQYF. The CDR3 DNA reads as TGTGCCAGCAGCTATAAAACAGGCCCCTCCTACGAGCAGTACTTC.

The chain links TRBV6-6 to TRBJ1-1; weak D call: TRBD1 (6 bases). Trimming cost V 2 bases and J 4 bases, with 14 bases left between them. Looked up from germline, CDR1 is MNHNY and CDR2 is SVGAGI (reference sequence). This CDR3 spans 15 amino acids. The CDR3, as DNA: TGTGCCAGCAGTTACGGGGCAGGGGCGACCACTGAAGCTTTCTTT. Translated: CASSYGAGATTEAFF.

The chain employs TRBV6-1 and TRBJ1-2; unclear D gene. Between the trimmed V and J ends, which lost 1 base and 3 bases, there was a span of 12 bases. Germline CDR1 reads MNHNS; CDR2 reads SASEGT. This CDR3 comprises 15 residues. The CDR3 coding sequence is TGTGCCAGCAGTGAAGGTACCGGATCAGACTATGGCTACACCTTC. Translating gives CASSEGTGSDYGYTF.

For this clonotype: In this CDR3 the conserved last residue, phenylalanine or tryptophan, is missing, so a read error is likely. This chain joins TRBV12-3 or TRBV12-4 and TRBJ1-1; tentatively, D is TRBD1 (5 bases). Trimming took off 8 bases at V and 5 bases at J, with 12 bases between the two ends. This CDR3 is built from 12 residues. CDR3 sequence reads: CASGRGGTEAFL. The CDR3 nucleotides are TGTGCCAGCGGCCGGGGGGGGACTGAAGCTTTCTTA.

The count of this clonotype is one. The chain recombines TRBV6-5 with TRBJ2-1; 8 bases fit TRBD2. The CDR3 loop spans 15 amino acids. J gave up 8 bases and V 2 bases, and 8 bases lay outside the gene matches. Looked up from germline, CDR1 is MNHEY and CDR2 is SVGAGI. CDR3 residues: CASSYRRGGYDEQFF. The CDR3 region has the DNA TGTGCCAGCAGTTACCGACGGGGGGGTTACGATGAGCAGTTCTTC.

In the case of this clonotype: The junction departs from germline at one end; a sequencing error may be responsible. This rearrangement joins TRBV4-2 to TRBJ2-2; D is possibly TRBD2 (6 bases). CDR3 length equals 17 residues. In germline, CDR1 is LGHNA, CDR2 YNFKEQ. CDR3 nucleotides: TGTGACAGCAGCCATTCCTGGGTAGCGGTGGACACCGGGGAGCTGTTTTTT. Translating it yields CDSSHSWVAVDTGELFF.

The J gene is TRBJ2-3, the V gene TRBV20-1; 10 bases line up with TRBD2. Germline V lookup: CDR1 DFQATT, CDR2 SNEGSKA (reference sequence). V was clipped by 6 bases and J by 7 bases; unmatched bases: 13. CDR3 length equals 15 residues. For the CDR3, the DNA is TGCAGTGCCGAGGGACTAGCGCGAGTAATATATACGCAGTATTTT. Translation gives CSAEGLARVIYTQYF.

As regards this clonotype: A much larger clone sits a single nucleotide away, making a read error possible. Because the CDR3 is missing its conserved closing phenylalanine or tryptophan, this is likely a read error. The chain links TRBV12-3 or TRBV12-4 to TRBJ1-2; the D gene is possibly TRBD1 (5 bases). The CDR3 is 12 amino acids. The CDR3 reads CVTREGYGGYTS. For the CDR3, the DNA is TGTGTCACAAGGGAGGGGTATGGTGGCTACACCTCC.

The V and J genes are TRBV28 and TRBJ2-4; 8 nucleotides match TRBD1. V was pared by 7 bases and J by 8 bases, with 10 bases of the junction left unmatched. CDR1 MDHEN and CDR2 SYDVKM come from the germline V gene. This CDR3 has 14 amino acids. The CDR3 reads CASTDPGGRDIQYF. DNA of the CDR3: TGTGCCAGCACCGACCCAGGGGGCAGAGACATTCAGTACTTC.

The chain employs TRBV20-1 and TRBJ2-3; possibly TRBD2 for D (6 bases). Trimming took 1 base from V and 3 from J, leaving 11 bases between them. Germline lookup yields CDR1 DFQATT and CDR2 SNEGSKA (reference sequence). This CDR3 is 14 amino acids long. CDR3 sequence reads: CSARGGRETDTQYF. The CDR3 region has the DNA TGCAGTGCTAGAGGAGGACGGGAGACAGATACGCAGTATTTT.